Listed here are 28 T cell receptor beta chains from one sample, sequenced in a study of blood T cell repertoires in COVID-19. Assay: immunoSEQ multiplex PCR; the TCRdb copy retains only in-frame clones and omits some. The repertoire holds 110,000 or so clones, with roughly 81% as singletons. Sequenced input: peripheral blood. The receptors were gathered from a man in his forties with acute or convalescent COVID-19.

The rearrangement joins TRBV24-1 to TRBJ1-1; 8 bases are shared with TRBD1. Losses at the gene ends were 9 bases for V and 0 bases for J; bases not matched to a gene: 2. Germline-derived CDR1 and CDR2 are KGHDR and SFDVKD. The CDR3 length is 13 residues. The DNA for the CDR3 is TGTGCCACCCGACAGGGGTTGAACACTGAAGCTTTCTTT. This translates into CATRQGLNTEAFF.

This clone was seen just once. V gene TRBV7-9 combines with J gene TRBJ2-2, with 10 bases identical to TRBD1. Germline V gives CDR1 SEHNR, CDR2 FQNEAQ (reference sequence). There are 15 residues in the CDR3. V trimming: 3 bases; J trimming: 3 bases; junction bases outside the gene matches: 1. CDR3 protein: CASSFGTGDTGELFF. The CDR3 region has the DNA TGTGCCAGCAGCTTCGGGACAGGGGACACCGGGGAGCTGTTTTTT.

The chain joins TRBV18 to TRBJ2-5; no definite D call. Trimming left V 3 bases short and J 5 bases short, with 16 bases between. The CDR3 runs to 15 residues. From germline, CDR1 is KGHSH and CDR2 LQKENI. CDR3 sequence: CASSPPGSVTETQYF. As DNA, the CDR3 is TGTGCCAGCTCACCCCCGGGTTCCGTGACGGAGACCCAGTACTTC.

The chain joins TRBV6-2 or TRBV6-3 to TRBJ2-1; 11 bases align to TRBD2. CDR3 length: 16 amino acids. The V gene's germline CDR1 is MNHEY and CDR2 SVGEGT. The V gene end was trimmed by 5 bases and the J gene end by 8 bases; junction bases not matched to a gene: 11. The DNA of the CDR3 is TGTGCCAGCAGTCTCACTAGCGGGGGCGCCGGCGATGAGCAGTTCTTC. This gives the protein CASSLTSGGAGDEQFF.

The V and J genes are TRBV19 and TRBJ1-2; a possible D gene is TRBD1 (6 bases). CDR1 LNHDA and CDR2 SQIVND come from the germline V gene (reference sequence). CDR3 size: 13 residues. The V end was cut by 7 bases, the J end by 7 bases, with 16 bases between. CDR3 in amino acids: CASNALGTPGYTF. The CDR3, as DNA: TGTGCCAGTAACGCTTTAGGGACACCTGGCTACACCTTC.

The genes are TRBV3-1 (or the pseudogene TRBV3-2) and TRBJ1-5; TRBD1 is a possible D gene (6 bases). Germline-derived CDR1 and CDR2 are LGHDT and YNNKEL (reference sequence). The CDR3 length is 14 residues. Trimming pared 0 bases from V and 4 bases from J, leaving 7 bases between. CDR3: CASSQETGNQPQHF. Here the CDR3 DNA reads TGTGCCAGCAGCCAAGAGACAGGTAATCAGCCCCAGCATTTT.

The CDR3 DNA reads TGCGCCAGCAGCCAAGATACGAGAGCGAACACTGAAGCTTTCTTT. Translating gives CASSQDTRANTEAFF. The chain joins TRBV4-1 to TRBJ1-1; D remains ambiguous. Germline CDR1 reads MGHRA; CDR2 reads YSYEKL. The germline V and J ends were trimmed by 0 bases and 1 base, with 9 bases remaining between them. The CDR3 extends over 15 amino acids.

The V call is TRBV9, the J call TRBJ1-1; 7 bases map to TRBD1. CDR1 and CDR2 (germline): SGDLS, YYNGEE. V dropped 6 bases and J dropped 5; count of bases not matched to a gene: 10. This CDR3 is 14 amino acids long. This CDR3 reads CASNPTGVGTEAFF. DNA of the CDR3: TGTGCCAGCAACCCCACAGGGGTAGGAACTGAAGCTTTCTTT.

The chain recombines TRBV25-1 with TRBJ2-5; tentatively, D is TRBD2 (6 bases). V was shortened by 7 bases and J by 3 bases, with 9 bases between the two germline ends. The germline V gene has CDR1 MGHDK and CDR2 SYGVNS. CDR3 length: 12 residues. This chain's CDR3 is CASTGVEETQYF. The CDR3 DNA reads as TGTGCCAGCACGGGGGTAGAAGAGACCCAGTACTTC.

The chain combines TRBV27 with TRBJ1-1, with TRBD1 matching over 7 bases. V lost 3 bases, J lost 7 bases, and 11 bases stayed unmatched. The CDR3 is 15 residues long. The germline gives CDR1 MNHEY, CDR2 SMNVEV (reference sequence). DNA of the CDR3: TGTGCCAGCAGTTTGCACAGGGGTCAGGAGAGTGAAGCTTTCTTT. This codes for CASSLHRGQESEAFF.

J is TRBJ1-4 and V is TRBV4-3; the match to TRBD1 covers 7 bases. V gave up 4 bases and J gave up 4 bases; unmatched junction bases: 6. The CDR3 covers 15 residues. Germline lookup yields CDR1 LGHNA and CDR2 YSLEER. The CDR3 DNA follows: TGCGCCAGCAGCCTCGGACAGGAAATTAATGAAAAACTGTTTTTT. Translated, it gives CASSLGQEINEKLFF.

This chain uses TRBV7-3 with TRBJ1-2; 7 positions match TRBD1. Germline assignment: CDR1 SGHTA and CDR2 FQGTGA. This CDR3 has 17 residues. With V trimmed by 2 bases and J by 4 bases, 13 bases remained unmatched. CDR3 region: CASSLDFRDRSTYGYTF. The DNA for the CDR3 is TGTGCCAGCAGCTTAGATTTCCGGGACAGATCAACCTATGGCTACACCTTC.

The count of this clone is one. V usage is TRBV6-5 and J usage is TRBJ2-2; D gene uncertain. Trimming left V 2 bases short and J 0 bases short, with 7 bases between. Germline V gene lookup returns CDR1 MNHEY and CDR2 SVGAGI. The CDR3 has 15 amino acids. CDR3 nucleotide sequence: TGTGCCAGCAGTTACCAACAGCCGAACACCGGGGAGCTGTTTTTT. This sequence encodes CASSYQQPNTGELFF.

The CDR3 DNA reads as TGTGCCAGCAGCACAGGGCTAGATACGCAGTATTTT. Protein sequence: CASSTGLDTQYF. This chain uses TRBV7-9 with TRBJ2-3, with a tentative D call TRBD1 (6 bases). The V end lost 5 bases, the J end lost 5 bases, and 8 bases lay between the germline ends. Germline CDR1 SEHNR, CDR2 FQNEAQ (reference sequence). The length of the CDR3 is 12 residues.

The V and J genes are TRBV24-1 and TRBJ1-5, with D unclear. The CDR3 is made up of 17 amino acids. Trimming shortened V by 3 bases and J by 4 bases, and 18 bases separated the two germline ends. Germline V gene lookup returns CDR1 KGHDR and CDR2 SFDVKD. The CDR3 reads CATSDGRPTYPNQPQHF. In DNA, the CDR3 is TGTGCCACCAGTGATGGCAGGCCCACCTATCCTAATCAGCCCCAGCATTTT.

This chain links TRBV3-1 (or the pseudogene TRBV3-2) with TRBJ2-7; 10 bases map to TRBD2. The CDR3 loop spans 17 amino acids. V trimming: 1 base; J trimming: 0 bases; junction bases outside the gene matches: 6. CDR1 and CDR2 (germline): LGHDT, YNNKEL (reference sequence). The CDR3 coding sequence is TGTGCCAGCAGCCAAGTAAGCGGGGGGGCGACCTCCTACGAGCAGTACTTC. This sequence encodes CASSQVSGGATSYEQYF.

The V call is TRBV10-3, the J call TRBJ1-1; D not certain. Germline V CDR1 and CDR2: ENHRY, SYGVKD. The CDR3 covers 15 residues. Trimming removed 6 bases from V and 3 bases from J, with 17 bases in between. In nucleotides, the CDR3 is TGTGCCATCAGAGAAAGAGGAGGGCGAGACACTGAAGCTTTCTTT. As protein: CAIRERGGRDTEAFF.

The chain recombines TRBV9 with TRBJ2-7, with D possibly matching TRBD2 (5 bases). Trimming removed 0 bases at V and 2 bases at J, with 9 bases between. Germline assignment: CDR1 SGDLS and CDR2 YYNGEE. The CDR3 has 14 residues. The CDR3 region is CASSVEGRPYEQYF. In DNA, the CDR3 is TGTGCCAGCAGCGTAGAAGGGAGACCCTACGAGCAGTACTTC.

The chain recombines TRBV11-2 with TRBJ1-1; D is perhaps TRBD1 (5 bases). The CDR3 totals 17 residues. The germline CDR1 and CDR2 sequences are SGHAT and FQNNGV. Trimming removed 5 bases from V and 0 bases from J, with 19 bases in between. CDR3 amino acids: CASSAYGGGILNTEAFF. Written as DNA, the CDR3 is TGTGCCAGCAGCGCCTACGGGGGGGGAATACTGAACACTGAAGCTTTCTTT.

CDR3 loop: CASSLATGVVYF. CDR3 DNA sequence: TGTGCCAGCAGCTTAGCGACAGGGGTCGTATACTTC. V and J are TRBV7-2 and TRBJ2-7, with 8 bases lining up with TRBD1. Germline V lookup: CDR1 SGHTA, CDR2 FQGNSA. After removal of 0 bases from V and 13 bases from J, the junction contained 5 bases not matched to a gene. The length of the CDR3 is 12 residues.

The V gene is TRBV5-1, the J gene TRBJ2-7; 8 bases line up with TRBD1. This CDR3 is built from 13 residues. J was trimmed by 5 bases and V by 5 bases; bases with no gene match: 6. Germline CDR1 SGHRS, CDR2 YFSETQ. The CDR3 nucleotides read TGCGCCAGCAGGGCAGGGGGCTTGAACGAGCAGTACTTC. It specifies CASRAGGLNEQYF.

The rearrangement uses TRBV5-1 and TRBJ2-3; 7 positions match TRBD1. Germline V CDR1 and CDR2: SGHRS, YFSETQ. Trimming removed 1 base from V and 4 bases from J; junction bases left unmatched: 3. The CDR3 covers 14 residues. The CDR3 DNA follows: TGCGCCAGCAGCTTGATCAGGGGGTCAGATACGCAGTATTTT. Protein: CASSLIRGSDTQYF. The whole variable domain, remainder taken from reference TRBV5-1 and TRBJ2-3, is KAGVTQTPRYLIKTRGQQVTLSCSPISGHRSVSWYQQTPGQGLQFLFEYFSETQRNKGNFPGRFSGRQFSNSRSEMNVSTLELGDSALYLCASSLIRGSDTQYFGPGTRLTVL.

The chain combines TRBV30 with TRBJ1-1; TRBD1 is a possible D gene (5 bases). Germline V CDR1 and CDR2: GTSNPN, SVGIG (reference sequence). Between the trimmed V and J ends, which lost 8 bases and 7 bases, there was a span of 17 bases. This CDR3 comprises 12 residues. The DNA for the CDR3 is TGTGCCCGCGAGGTGGGGGAGGGTGAAGCTTTCTTT. Translating gives CAREVGEGEAFF.

This clone was picked up one time. This chain connects TRBV6-5 to TRBJ1-2, with D possibly matching TRBD1 (5 bases). This CDR3 spans 15 amino acids. Germline CDR1 MNHEY, CDR2 SVGAGI. Between the trimmed V and J ends, which lost 5 bases and 4 bases, there was a span of 17 bases. The CDR3 protein is CASSRTDTGSYGYTF. The CDR3, as DNA: TGTGCCAGCAGTCGCACCGATACAGGTTCCTATGGCTACACCTTC.

A few counts support this clone. This chain's CDR3 is CASSSRQGYEQYF. CDR3 nucleotides: TGTGCCAGCAGTTCGAGACAGGGTTACGAGCAGTACTTC. This sequence joins TRBV27 and TRBJ2-7, with TRBD1 identical over 7 bases. The CDR3 sequence is 13 residues long. Per germline, CDR1 MNHEY and CDR2 SMNVEV (reference sequence). V lost 4 bases and J lost 4; bases outside the gene matches: 4.

This clone was picked up a small number of times. The V call is TRBV9, the J call TRBJ2-1; 10 nucleotides align to TRBD2. Trimming at V came to 3 bases and at J to 15 bases, leaving 3 bases not matched to a gene. The CDR3 is 11 amino acids. Looked up from germline, CDR1 is SGDLS and CDR2 is YYNGEE. The CDR3 here is CASSGTSGLFF. CDR3 nucleotides: TGTGCCAGCAGCGGGACTAGCGGACTGTTCTTC.

V is TRBV9 and J is TRBJ2-2, with 11 bases fitting TRBD1. The CDR3 consists of 14 residues. Germline V gene data show CDR1 as SGDLS and CDR2 as YYNGEE. The J segment lost 7 bases and the V segment lost 7 bases, leaving 6 bases of the junction unmatched. The CDR3 loop reads CASDRTGGVGELFF. The CDR3, as DNA: TGTGCCAGCGACCGGACAGGGGGCGTCGGGGAGCTGTTTTTT.

The V and J genes are TRBV9 and TRBJ2-3; TRBD2 matches 10 bases. The CDR3 is 16 amino acids. From germline, CDR1 is SGDLS and CDR2 YYNGEE. V was pared by 4 bases and J by 0 bases, with 5 bases of the junction left unmatched. DNA of the CDR3: TGTGCCAGCAGCCCAGCGGGAGGGACCAGCACAGATACGCAGTATTTT. Translated: CASSPAGGTSTDTQYF.